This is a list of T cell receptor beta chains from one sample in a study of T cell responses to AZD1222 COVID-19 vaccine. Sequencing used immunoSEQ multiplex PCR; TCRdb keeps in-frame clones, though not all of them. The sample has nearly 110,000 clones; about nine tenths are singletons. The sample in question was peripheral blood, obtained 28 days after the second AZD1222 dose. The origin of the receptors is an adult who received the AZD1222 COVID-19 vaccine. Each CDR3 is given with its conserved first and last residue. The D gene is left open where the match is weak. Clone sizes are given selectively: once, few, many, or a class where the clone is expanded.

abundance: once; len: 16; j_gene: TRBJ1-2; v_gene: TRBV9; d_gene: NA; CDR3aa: CASSVTGGYSNYGYTF; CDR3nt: TGTGCCAGCAGCGTTACCGGGGGCTACAGTAACTATGGCTACACCTTC
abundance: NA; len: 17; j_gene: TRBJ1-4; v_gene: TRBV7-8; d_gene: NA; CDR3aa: CASSSLGTTTTNEKLFF; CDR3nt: TGTGCCAGCAGCTCCTTGGGGACTACCACAACTAATGAAAAACTGTTTTTT
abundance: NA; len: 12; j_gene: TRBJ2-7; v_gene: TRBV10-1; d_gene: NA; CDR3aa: CASTCLAYEQYF; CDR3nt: TGCGCCAGCACCTGTCTGGCCTACGAGCAGTACTTC
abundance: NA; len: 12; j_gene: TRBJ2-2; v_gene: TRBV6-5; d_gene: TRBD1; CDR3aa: CASSRGPGELFF; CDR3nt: TGTGCCAGCAGCAGGGGGCCCGGGGAGCTGTTTTTT
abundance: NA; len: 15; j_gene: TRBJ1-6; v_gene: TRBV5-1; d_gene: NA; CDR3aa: CASSLASEISSPLHF; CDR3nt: TGCGCCAGCAGCTTGGCATCGGAGATTAGTTCACCCCTCCACTTT
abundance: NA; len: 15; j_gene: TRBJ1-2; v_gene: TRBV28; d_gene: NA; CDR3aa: CASGIGAGGGYGYTF; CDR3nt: TGTGCCAGCGGGATTGGCGCGGGCGGTGGGTATGGCTACACCTTC
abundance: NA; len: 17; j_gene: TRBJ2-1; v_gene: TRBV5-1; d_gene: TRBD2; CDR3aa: CASSYAGLAGVYNEQFF; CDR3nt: TGCGCCAGCAGCTACGCCGGACTAGCGGGGGTCTACAATGAGCAGTTCTTC
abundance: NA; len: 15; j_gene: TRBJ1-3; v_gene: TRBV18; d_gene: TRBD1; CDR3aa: CASSPVRDSGNTIYF; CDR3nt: TGTGCCAGCTCACCTGTCCGGGACAGTGGAAACACCATATATTTT
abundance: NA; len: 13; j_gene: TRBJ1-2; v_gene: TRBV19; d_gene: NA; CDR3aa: CASSYQGNYGYTF; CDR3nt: TGTGCCAGTAGTTATCAGGGGAACTATGGCTACACCTTC
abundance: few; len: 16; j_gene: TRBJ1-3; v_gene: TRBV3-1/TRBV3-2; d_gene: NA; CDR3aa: CASSRAGSLSGNTIYF; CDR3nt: TGTGCCAGCAGCCGGGCAGGATCCCTCTCTGGAAACACCATATATTTT
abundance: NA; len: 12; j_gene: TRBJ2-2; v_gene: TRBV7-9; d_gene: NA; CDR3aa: CASSPNTGELFF; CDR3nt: TGTGCCAGCAGCCCTAACACCGGGGAGCTGTTTTTT
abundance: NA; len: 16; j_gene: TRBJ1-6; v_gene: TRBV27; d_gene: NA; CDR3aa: CASSLTYRERNSPLHF; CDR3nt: TGTGCCAGCAGTCTTACTTACAGGGAGCGTAATTCACCCCTCCACTTT
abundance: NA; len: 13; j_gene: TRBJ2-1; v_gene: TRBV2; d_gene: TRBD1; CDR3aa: CASLGQGFTEQFF; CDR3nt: TGTGCCAGCTTAGGACAGGGGTTTACTGAGCAGTTCTTC
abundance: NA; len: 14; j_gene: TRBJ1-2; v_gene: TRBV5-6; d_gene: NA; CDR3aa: CASSPPPGMRGYTF; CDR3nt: TGTGCCAGCAGCCCGCCGCCAGGAATGAGGGGCTACACCTTC
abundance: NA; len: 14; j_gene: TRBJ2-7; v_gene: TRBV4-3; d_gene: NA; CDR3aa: CASSQDGGPYEQYF; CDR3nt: TGCGCCAGCAGCCAAGATGGGGGTCCCTACGAGCAGTACTTC
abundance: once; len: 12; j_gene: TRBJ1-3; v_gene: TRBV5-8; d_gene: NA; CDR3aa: CASSLRGNTIYF; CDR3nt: TGTGCCAGCAGCTTAAGGGGAAACACCATATATTTT